These 27 T cell receptor beta chains were sequenced from one sample in a study of patients and donors after allogeneic stem cell transplantation. A single record per CDR3 protein comes from TCRdb applying MiXCR to the RT-PCR reads. Of hundreds of thousands of distinct CDR3 sequences detected, 16% appear once; the ten largest clones hold about 7%. Input material: blood, either unsorted or a sorted T cell fraction (not recorded which). These receptors were collected from a human donor who was either an allogeneic HSCT recipient or a stem cell or donor lymphocyte infusion donor (not recorded which). It is not recorded whose cells these are; they may come from a transplant donor.

This clonotype occurred a few times. V usage is TRBV9 and J usage is TRBJ2-3; possibly TRBD2 for D (6 bases). The CDR3 loop spans 15 amino acids. The germline V gene has CDR1 SGDLS and CDR2 YYNGEE. V was cut by 0 bases and J by 1 base, with 9 bases left in between. The CDR3 DNA reads as TGTGCCAGCAGCGTAGTGGGGGAGGGCACAGATACGCAGTATTTT. This codes for CASSVVGEGTDTQYF. The full variable domain, rest sourced from reference TRBV9 and TRBJ2-3, is DSGVTQTPKHLITATGQRVTLRCSPRSGDLSVYWYQQSLDQGLQFLIQYYNGEERAKGNILERFSAQQFPDLHSELNLSSLELGDSALYFCASSVVGEGTDTQYFGPGTRLTVL.

The chain uses TRBV7-8 and TRBJ2-7; no clear D gene. Germline V gene lookup returns CDR1 SGHVS and CDR2 FQNEAQ. Trimming removed 0 bases at V and 2 bases at J, with 5 bases between. The CDR3 consists of 13 residues. Written as DNA, the CDR3 is TGTGCCAGCAGCTTAGCTTTTCCCTACGAGCAGTACTTC. As protein: CASSLAFPYEQYF.

The chain recombines TRBV3-1 with TRBJ2-1; no clear D. CDR3 length equals 17 residues. Germline V lookup: CDR1 LGHDT, CDR2 YNNKEL (reference sequence). Trimming removed 0 bases at V and 4 bases at J, with 16 bases between. CDR3 loop: CASSQDRRPTPYNEQFF. In DNA, the CDR3 is TGTGCCAGCAGCCAAGACAGACGGCCCACACCTTACAATGAGCAGTTCTTC.

V and J are TRBV9 and TRBJ1-1; tentatively, D is TRBD1 (5 bases). This CDR3 spans 14 amino acids. Per germline, CDR1 SGDLS and CDR2 YYNGEE. V was clipped by 0 bases and J by 1 base, with 7 bases between them. CDR3 protein: CASSVGRANTEAFF. CDR3 in DNA: TGTGCCAGCAGCGTAGGCAGGGCGAACACTGAAGCTTTCTTT. The variable domain in full, with the rest retrieved from reference TRBV9 and TRBJ1-1, is DSGVTQTPKHLITATGQRVTLRCSPRSGDLSVYWYQQSLDQGLQFLIQYYNGEERAKGNILERFSAQQFPDLHSELNLSSLELGDSALYFCASSVGRANTEAFFGQGTRLTVV.

This clonotype has at least ten counts. The chain uses TRBV12-3 or TRBV12-4 and TRBJ2-7; D uncertain. The V end was cut by 6 bases, the J end by 4 bases, with 13 bases between. This CDR3 is built from 13 residues. CDR3 residues: CASSPPPGYEQYF. In DNA form, the CDR3 reads TGTGCCAGCAGCCCCCCTCCTGGGTACGAGCAGTACTTC.

V usage is TRBV5-1 and J usage is TRBJ1-1; TRBD1 might be the D (5 bases). The V end lost 0 bases, the J end lost 1 base, and 10 bases lay between the germline ends. The V gene's germline CDR1 is SGHRS and CDR2 YFSETQ. The CDR3 sequence is 15 residues long. The CDR3 here is CASSLVPGENTEAFF. DNA for the CDR3: TGCGCCAGCAGCTTGGTACCGGGGGAGAACACTGAAGCTTTCTTT.

This chain uses TRBV7-2 with TRBJ2-3; D might be TRBD2 (6 bases). Per the germline V gene, CDR1 is SGHTA and CDR2 is FQGNSA. V lost 1 base to trimming and J lost 3 bases, with 11 bases between them. The CDR3 contains 15 residues. CDR3 protein: CASSLGGERTDTQYF. The CDR3 coding sequence is TGTGCCAGCAGCTTAGGGGGGGAAAGAACAGATACGCAGTATTTT.

The table lists this clonotype with many counts. V and J are TRBV20-1 and TRBJ1-1, with D unclear. The V gene's germline CDR1 is DFQATT and CDR2 SNEGSKA (reference sequence). This CDR3 spans 11 amino acids. CDR3: CGCRGNTEAFF. The CDR3 coding sequence is TGCGGATGCCGGGGGAACACTGAAGCTTTCTTT.

This clonotype was picked up a small number of times. The CDR3 reads CASSQLPGTPNSGNTIYF. CDR3 bases: TGCGCCAGCAGCCAACTCCCCGGGACACCTAACTCTGGAAACACCATATATTTT. The rearrangement uses TRBV4-1 and TRBJ1-3, with D perhaps matching TRBD1 (6 bases). The V gene's germline CDR1 is MGHRA and CDR2 YSYEKL. The CDR3 has 18 amino acids. Between the trimmed V and J ends, which lost 2 bases and 0 bases, there was a span of 17 bases.

This clonotype has more than one count but fewer than ten. The J gene is TRBJ2-1, the V gene TRBV11-3, with TRBD1 matching 8 bases. Germline V gives CDR1 SGHNT, CDR2 YENEEA. The CDR3 runs 16 residues. J gave up 6 bases and V 2 bases, and 9 bases lay outside the gene matches. The DNA of the CDR3 is TGTGCCAGCAGCTTATCCAACCCGGGACAGGCCAATGAGCAGTTCTTC. Translating gives CASSLSNPGQANEQFF.

V is TRBV2 and J is TRBJ2-7, with 7 bases lining up with TRBD1. The CDR3 sequence is 14 residues long. Germline CDR1 is SNHLY and CDR2 is FYNNEI. Germline trimming cut 1 base from V and 3 bases from J; bases unmatched to any gene: 3. In DNA form, the CDR3 reads TGTGCCAGCAGTGAAGGTAGGGACAGCTACGAGCAGTACTTC. This sequence encodes CASSEGRDSYEQYF.

This clonotype was observed at least ten times. This chain joins TRBV12-3 or TRBV12-4 and TRBJ2-5; D is unclear. CDR3 length equals 13 residues. Between the trimmed V and J ends, which lost 7 bases and 6 bases, there was a span of 15 bases. CDR3 amino acids: CASNPSSSQTQYF. For the CDR3, the DNA is TGTGCCAGCAACCCTAGTTCCAGCCAGACCCAGTACTTC.

The chain carries TRBV30 and TRBJ1-2; D not resolved. V lost 0 bases to trimming and J lost 0 bases, with 11 bases between them. The germline CDR1 and CDR2 sequences are GTSNPN and SVGIG (reference sequence). The CDR3 sequence is 15 residues long. CDR3 region: CAWSVPRDPNYGYTF. The CDR3 DNA is TGTGCCTGGAGTGTACCCAGAGACCCTAACTATGGCTACACCTTC.

This clonotype was counted only a few times. This chain links TRBV18 with TRBJ2-7; a possible D gene is TRBD1 (6 bases). Trimming removed 6 bases from V and 6 bases from J, with 15 bases in between. Germline CDR1 KGHSH, CDR2 LQKENI. The CDR3 spans 13 residues. CDR3 loop: CASSGQRWGEQYF. CDR3 DNA: TGTGCCAGCTCCGGACAGAGATGGGGCGAGCAGTACTTC.

This clonotype turned up a few times. The chain employs TRBV4-2 and TRBJ2-7; no reliable D call. V lost 0 bases to trimming and J lost 4 bases, with 16 bases between them. Germline values: CDR1 LGHNA, CDR2 YNFKEQ. This CDR3 has 16 residues. The CDR3: CASSQEGWGPLYEQYF. The CDR3 coding sequence is TGTGCCAGCAGCCAAGAAGGATGGGGTCCCCTTTACGAGCAGTACTTC.

This clonotype was detected many times. The CDR3 bases are TGTGCCAGCAGTTCTGAGGGCGGGGAGCTGTTTTTT. It encodes CASSSEGGELFF. The chain recombines TRBV12-3 or TRBV12-4 with TRBJ2-2; TRBD2 is a possible D gene (5 bases). Trimming took 4 bases from V and 7 from J, leaving 7 bases between them. The CDR3 is 12 amino acids.

This clonotype has only a few counts. The V call is TRBV20-1, the J call TRBJ2-1; 8 bases align to TRBD2. The CDR3 runs 14 residues. The J segment lost 5 bases and the V segment lost 4 bases, leaving 7 bases of the junction unmatched. The germline gives CDR1 DFQATT, CDR2 SNEGSKA (reference sequence). The CDR3 nucleotides are TGCAGTGCTATCGTTAGCGGGGCCAACAATGAGCAGTTCTTC. Protein sequence: CSAIVSGANNEQFF.

The genes are TRBV7-6 and TRBJ1-2; no clear D gene. V lost 5 bases and J lost 6, with 10 bases in between. The CDR3 consists of 12 residues. Germline lookup yields CDR1 SGHVS and CDR2 FNYEAQ. The CDR3 coding sequence is TGTGCCAGCAGCAACCGGGGTGATGGCTACACCTTC. Its translation is CASSNRGDGYTF.

The table lists this clonotype with a few counts. V and J are TRBV7-3 and TRBJ2-5, with D perhaps TRBD1 (6 bases). The CDR3 runs 14 residues. Germline CDR1 SGHTA, CDR2 FQGTGA. The V and J ends lost 5 bases and 5 bases respectively, with 15 bases between them. The CDR3 coding sequence is TGTGCCAGCAGCGAACAGGGTATCGGGGAGACCCAGTACTTC. It translates to CASSEQGIGETQYF.

This sequence joins TRBV5-1 and TRBJ2-5; D is perhaps TRBD1 (6 bases). This CDR3 comprises 15 residues. CDR1 SGHRS and CDR2 YFSETQ come from the germline V gene. V lost 7 bases to trimming and J lost 1 base, with 17 bases between them. CDR3 coding DNA: TGCGCCAGCTCCCGTCGGACAGATGGCCAAGAGACCCAGTACTTC. It encodes CASSRRTDGQETQYF.

The gene calls are TRBV11-2 and TRBJ1-4; D is unclear. This CDR3 has 14 amino acids. CDR1 SGHAT and CDR2 FQNNGV come from the germline V gene. Trimming removed 5 bases from V and 10 bases from J, with 17 bases in between. CDR3 residues: CASSTGLKLGKLFF. The CDR3 bases are TGTGCCAGCAGCACCGGACTCAAGTTGGGAAAACTGTTTTTT.

Turning to this clonotype: An end of the junction does not agree with germline; a read error may underlie this. This chain joins TRBV7-8 and TRBJ2-7; D unclear. Looked up from germline, CDR1 is SGHVS and CDR2 is FQNEAQ. The length of the CDR3 is 17 residues. CDR3: CASSLVVPRRRNYEQYF. The CDR3 DNA reads as TGTGCCAGCAGTTTAGTCGTCCCGCGCAGGCGCAACTACGAGCAGTACTTC.

This clonotype was observed a few times. V gene TRBV2 combines with J gene TRBJ1-2, with 7 nucleotides matching TRBD1. The V gene end was trimmed by 9 bases and the J gene end by 8 bases; junction bases not matched to a gene: 15. Per germline, CDR1 SNHLY and CDR2 FYNNEI. The CDR3 is 14 residues long. The CDR3 sequence: CASAYGQARGGYTF. In DNA form, the CDR3 reads TGTGCCAGTGCATACGGACAGGCTAGGGGAGGCTACACCTTC.

The rearrangement uses TRBV7-9 and TRBJ2-2; D not certain. Trimming removed 5 bases from V and 6 bases from J, with 13 bases in between. CDR3 length equals 14 residues. Germline values: CDR1 SEHNR, CDR2 FQNEAQ (reference sequence). Written as DNA, the CDR3 is TGTGCCAGCAGCCGAGTTGTGTCGGCCGGGGAGCTGTTTTTT. It is translated as CASSRVVSAGELFF.

The chain carries TRBV23-1 and TRBJ2-7; D might be TRBD2 (5 bases). TRBV23-1 is known as an ORF, though its function is uncertain. V was clipped by 7 bases and J by 5 bases, with 15 bases between them. CDR3 size: 13 residues. DNA of the CDR3: TGCGCCAGCACTGTCCTGATGAGGGACGAGCAGTACTTC. It encodes CASTVLMRDEQYF.

This clonotype was recorded at least ten times. V and J are TRBV7-9 and TRBJ2-2, with 7 bases lining up with TRBD2. With 7 bases clipped from V and 6 bases from J, the junction kept 8 bases outside the gene matches. Per germline, CDR1 SEHNR and CDR2 FQNEAQ (reference sequence). The CDR3 is 14 residues long. CDR3 sequence reads: CASTLTSDAGELFF. DNA for the CDR3: TGTGCCAGCACCCTTACTAGCGATGCCGGGGAGCTGTTTTTT.

This clonotype was seen a few times. The V call is TRBV30, the J call TRBJ1-1, with TRBD1 matching over 9 bases. Germline CDR1 reads GTSNPN; CDR2 reads SVGIG (reference sequence). J gave up 5 bases and V 1 base, and 2 bases lay outside the gene matches. This CDR3 is built from 13 residues. This CDR3 reads CAWSGDRDTEAFF. Here the CDR3 DNA reads TGTGCCTGGAGTGGGGACAGGGATACTGAAGCTTTCTTT.